The 10 T cell receptor beta chains presented below share a single source sample, sequenced in a study of T cell repertoires in cytomegalovirus infection. Via MiXCR, TCRdb re-called the reads, giving one row per CDR3 protein. The data hold about 700,000 distinct CDR3 sequences, with roughly 30% observed a single time. These receptors lack a known antigen. The sample in question was cultured PBMCs, obtained from culture after CMV antigen stimulation. All receptors come from a human donor in good health (CMV status not recorded). Some clones in this sample may be carry-over from other donors' samples.

This clonotype was seen a handful of times. The genes are TRBV7-2 and TRBJ2-7, with 8 bases aligning to TRBD2. Germline trimming cut 5 bases from V and 5 bases from J; bases unmatched to any gene: 5. Per germline, CDR1 SGHTA and CDR2 FQGNSA. This CDR3 contains 13 residues. CDR3 protein: CASSRTSYHEQYF. In DNA form, the CDR3 reads TGTGCCAGCAGCCGGACTAGCTACCACGAGCAGTACTTC.

V gene TRBV20-1 combines with J gene TRBJ2-1; unclear D gene. CDR3 length: 10 amino acids. CDR1 is DFQATT and CDR2 is SNEGSKA in the germline V gene (reference sequence). Trimming cost V 5 bases and J 9 bases, with 8 bases left between them. In DNA form, the CDR3 reads TGCAGTGCTTTCAGATTTGAGCAGTTCTTC. It specifies CSAFRFEQFF.

This chain uses TRBV6-2 or TRBV6-3 with TRBJ2-1; TRBD2 is a possible D gene (6 bases). Looked up from germline, CDR1 is MNHEY and CDR2 is SVGEGT. The CDR3 is 12 amino acids. V lost 2 bases, J lost 15 bases, and 14 bases lay in between. The CDR3 is CASSYGTLSPFF. The CDR3 bases are TGTGCCAGCAGTTACGGGACTCTTAGTCCGTTCTTC.

This chain uses TRBV6-1 with TRBJ2-5; D remains ambiguous. The CDR3 has 15 residues. V lost 2 bases and J lost 2, with 12 bases in between. Germline V lookup: CDR1 MNHNS, CDR2 SASEGT. CDR3 bases: TGTGCCAGCAGTGAAAGTCTGGCGGTGCAAGAGACCCAGTACTTC. As protein: CASSESLAVQETQYF.

The chain employs TRBV7-2 and TRBJ2-3; 7 bases fit TRBD2. Unmatched junction bases numbered 9, after V lost 2 bases and J lost 13 bases. This CDR3 has 13 residues. Looked up from germline, CDR1 is SGHTA and CDR2 is FQGNSA. In DNA form, the CDR3 reads TGTGCCAGCAGCTTATGGGAGGGCCAGGCTAAGTATTTT. It encodes CASSLWEGQAKYF. Variable domain in full (rest from reference TRBV7-2 and TRBJ2-3): GAGVSQSPSNKVTEKGKDVELRCDPISGHTALYWYRQSLGQGLEFLIYFQGNSAPDKSGLPSDRFSAERTGGSVSTLTIQRTQQEDSAVYLCASSLWEGQAKYFGPGTRLTVL.

The chain combines TRBV10-3 with TRBJ2-7, with D possibly being TRBD1 or TRBD2 (5 bases each). CDR3 length: 15 amino acids. V was shortened by 0 bases and J by 3 bases, with 12 bases between the two germline ends. Germline V lookup: CDR1 ENHRY, CDR2 SYGVKD. CDR3 sequence (DNA): TGTGCCATCAGTGAGTCGTCGAGGGGCTACTACGAGCAGTACTTC. Encoded protein: CAISESSRGYYEQYF.

The gene calls are TRBV7-9 and TRBJ1-1; no reliable D call. Trimming stripped 5 bases from V and 3 bases from J, with 13 bases between. The CDR3 covers 14 residues. Per the germline V gene, CDR1 is SEHNR and CDR2 is FQNEAQ (reference sequence). The CDR3: CASSRLVRDTEAFF. The CDR3 region has the DNA TGTGCCAGCAGCCGATTAGTCCGGGACACTGAAGCTTTCTTT.

This clonotype was counted only a few times. This chain uses TRBV19 with TRBJ2-5; the D is unclear. Germline V gene data show CDR1 as LNHDA and CDR2 as SQIVND (reference sequence). The V and J ends lost 8 bases and 1 base respectively, with 11 bases between them. The CDR3 sequence is 13 residues long. The CDR3 protein is CASSSSSQETQYF. In DNA form, the CDR3 reads TGTGCCAGTTCTTCCAGCAGCCAAGAGACCCAGTACTTC.

V and J are TRBV11-2 and TRBJ2-1; D is uncertain. The CDR3 contains 10 residues. Germline lookup yields CDR1 SGHAT and CDR2 FQNNGV. Between the trimmed V and J ends, which lost 7 bases and 7 bases, there was a span of 5 bases. CDR3 DNA sequence: TGTGCCAGCATTCAGAATGAGCAGTTCTTC. Translated, it gives CASIQNEQFF.

This chain uses TRBV7-8 with TRBJ2-5; D possibly matches TRBD1 or TRBD2 (5 bases each). Germline assignment: CDR1 SGHVS and CDR2 FQNEAQ. CDR3 length: 14 amino acids. V lost 4 bases and J 4 bases, leaving 13 bases between the germline ends. The CDR3 nucleotides are TGTGCCAGCAGCTCTCGGGACCAAGTAGAGACCCAGTACTTC. This translates into CASSSRDQVETQYF. The full variable domain, with the rest looked up from reference TRBV7-8 and TRBJ2-5, is GAGVSQSPRYKVAKRGQDVALRCDPISGHVSLFWYQQALGQGPEFLTYFQNEAQLDKSGLPSDRFFAERPEGSVSTLKIQRTQQEDSAVYLCASSSRDQVETQYFGPGTRLLVL.